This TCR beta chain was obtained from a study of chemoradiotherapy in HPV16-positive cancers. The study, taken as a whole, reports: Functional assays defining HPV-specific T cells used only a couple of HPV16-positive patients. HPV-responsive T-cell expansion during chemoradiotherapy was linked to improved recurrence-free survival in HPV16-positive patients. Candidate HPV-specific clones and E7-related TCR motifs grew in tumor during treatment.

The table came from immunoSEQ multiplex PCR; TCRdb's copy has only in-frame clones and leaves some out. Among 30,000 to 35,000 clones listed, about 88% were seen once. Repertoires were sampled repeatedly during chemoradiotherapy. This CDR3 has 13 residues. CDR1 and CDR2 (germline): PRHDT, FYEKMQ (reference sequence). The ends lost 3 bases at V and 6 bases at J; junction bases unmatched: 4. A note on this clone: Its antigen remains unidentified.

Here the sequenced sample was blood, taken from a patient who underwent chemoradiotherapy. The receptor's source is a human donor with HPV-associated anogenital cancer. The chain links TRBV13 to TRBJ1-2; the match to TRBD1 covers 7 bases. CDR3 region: CASSFGTADGYTF. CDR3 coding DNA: TGTGCCAGCAGCTTCGGGACAGCCGATGGCTACACCTTC.